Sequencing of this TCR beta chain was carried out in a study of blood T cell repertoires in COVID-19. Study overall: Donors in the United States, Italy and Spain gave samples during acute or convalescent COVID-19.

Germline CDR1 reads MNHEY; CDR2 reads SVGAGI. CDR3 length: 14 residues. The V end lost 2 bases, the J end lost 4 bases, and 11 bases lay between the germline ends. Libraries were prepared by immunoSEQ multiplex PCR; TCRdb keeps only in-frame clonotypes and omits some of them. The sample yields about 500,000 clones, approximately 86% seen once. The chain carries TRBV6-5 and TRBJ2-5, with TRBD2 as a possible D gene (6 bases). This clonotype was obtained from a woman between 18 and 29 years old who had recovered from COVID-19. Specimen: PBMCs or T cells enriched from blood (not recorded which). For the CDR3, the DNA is TGTGCCAGCAGTTACAGCGGGCAGCCAGAGACCCAGTACTTC. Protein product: CASSYSGQPETQYF.